Following are 28 T cell receptor beta chains from one sample sequenced in a study of immune evolution from preneoplasia to lung adenocarcinoma (dated by TCRdb to the early 2020s). Library preparation employed the immunoSEQ multiplex PCR assay. TCRdb took this table from immuneACCESS and kept in-frame rearrangements with V and J called. Such tables lack part of the clones; where checked against another copy, unresolved V genes explain under half of the gap, and the rest is unexplained. The sample records thousands of clones, 75% to 90% of which are singletons. The leading ten clones occupy 3.1% of the sample. The source material was FFPE lung adenocarcinoma in situ tissue. The cell subset or site label on this specimen signifies: preinvasive adenocarcinoma in situ (AIS). The receptor source for this set is a donor at least 70 years old with lung adenocarcinoma.

The chain joins TRBV7-2 to TRBJ1-2; D gene ambiguous. CDR1 is SGHTA and CDR2 is FQGNSA in the germline V gene. CDR3 length: 14 amino acids. Deletions cut 2 bases from V and 4 bases from J, with 11 bases between. CDR3 residues: CASSLSQLTYGYTF. DNA of the CDR3: TGTGCCAGCAGCTTATCACAGCTTACCTATGGCTACACCTTC.

The J gene is TRBJ2-1, the V gene TRBV9; possibly TRBD2 for D (5 bases). This CDR3 contains 16 residues. Germline lookup yields CDR1 SGDLS and CDR2 YYNGEE. Trimming left V 0 bases short and J 0 bases short, with 10 bases between. In DNA, the CDR3 is TGTGCCAGCAGCGTAGGCGGGTCTAGCTCCTACAATGAGCAGTTCTTC. Translated, it gives CASSVGGSSSYNEQFF.

A few counts support this clone. The chain carries TRBV9 and TRBJ1-2; D gene ambiguous. V was trimmed by 4 bases and J by 0 bases, leaving 7 bases between them. Germline CDR1 reads SGDLS; CDR2 reads YYNGEE. CDR3 length: 13 amino acids. CDR3 protein: CASSRSTNYGYTF. The CDR3 DNA follows: TGTGCCAGCAGCCGATCCACTAACTATGGCTACACCTTC.

The chain recombines TRBV7-7 with TRBJ2-1, with TRBD1 matching over 7 bases. There are 13 residues in the CDR3. CDR1 is SSHAT, CDR2 FNYEAQ, per germline (reference sequence). V shed 1 base, J shed 9 bases, and the junction held 3 bases outside the gene matches. The CDR3: CASSLVRGSEQFF. In DNA, the CDR3 is TGTGCCAGCAGCTTAGTCAGGGGGAGTGAGCAGTTCTTC.

The chain uses TRBV7-3 and TRBJ2-1, with D possibly being TRBD1 (5 bases). Germline V CDR1 and CDR2: SGHTA, FQGTGA. The CDR3 totals 14 residues. Trimming left V 4 bases short and J 7 bases short, with 14 bases between. The CDR3 reads CASSSSIQGNEQFF. The DNA for the CDR3 is TGTGCCAGCAGCTCGTCAATCCAGGGTAATGAGCAGTTCTTC.

The chain has TRBV10-1 and TRBJ1-2, with D hard to call. V was shortened by 5 bases and J by 0 bases, with 7 bases between the two germline ends. The CDR3 has 13 residues. CDR1 and CDR2 (germline): WNHNN, SYGVQD (reference sequence). Here the CDR3 reads CASSPATNYGYTF. CDR3 coding DNA: TGCGCCAGCAGTCCGGCGACTAACTATGGCTACACCTTC.

The rearrangement uses TRBV6-1 and TRBJ2-1; no firm D call. V lost 3 bases, J lost 7 bases, and 7 bases lay in between. The CDR3 has 12 amino acids. Germline lookup yields CDR1 MNHNS and CDR2 SASEGT. The CDR3 loop is CASSEYVNEQFF. In DNA, the CDR3 is TGTGCCAGCAGTGAGTATGTAAATGAGCAGTTCTTC.

The chain employs TRBV7-8 and TRBJ2-7; D may match TRBD1 or TRBD2 (5 bases each). CDR1 and CDR2 (germline): SGHVS, FQNEAQ. V lost 2 bases, J lost 13 bases, and 18 bases lay in between. This CDR3 comprises 13 residues. Here the CDR3 DNA reads TGTGCCAGCAGCTTAAGGCCCCTCGGGACCTATTACTTC. Encoded protein: CASSLRPLGTYYF.

V gene TRBV29-1 combines with J gene TRBJ2-1; 7 positions match TRBD1. With 6 bases clipped from V and 4 bases from J, the junction kept 15 bases outside the gene matches. Germline V lookup: CDR1 SQVTM, CDR2 ANQGSEA. This CDR3 has 16 residues. In DNA, the CDR3 is TGCAGCGTGGATAACCGGGACAGCCGAGCTTACAATGAGCAGTTCTTC. Amino acid sequence: CSVDNRDSRAYNEQFF.

There are a few counts of this clone. This chain links TRBV5-4 with TRBJ2-7; tentative D call: TRBD1 (6 bases). The germline CDR1 and CDR2 sequences are SGHNT and YYREEE (reference sequence). CDR3 size: 15 residues. V lost 2 bases and J lost 3, with 15 bases in between. In DNA form, the CDR3 reads TGTGCCAGCAGCTTAGCCAGGGGCGCGGTCTACGAGCAGTACTTC. This encodes CASSLARGAVYEQYF.

This clone was picked up one time. This CDR3 is also generated by other DNA sequences in the sample. The J gene is TRBJ2-2, the V gene TRBV10-3, with 9 positions matching TRBD2. The germline CDR1 and CDR2 sequences are ENHRY and SYGVKD. With 3 bases clipped from V and 2 bases from J, the junction kept 4 bases outside the gene matches. The CDR3 is 16 residues long. The chain's CDR3 is CAISDGSGSNTGELFF. As DNA, the CDR3 is TGTGCCATCAGTGATGGTAGCGGGAGTAACACCGGGGAGCTGTTTTTT.

The chain uses TRBV5-6 and TRBJ1-2; a possible D gene is TRBD1 (5 bases). CDR1 and CDR2 (germline): SGHDT, YYEEEE. The CDR3 extends over 15 amino acids. The V gene lost 0 bases and the J gene lost 6 bases, with 15 bases spanning the gap. This chain's CDR3 is CASSLGQPRRDGYTF. CDR3 nucleotide sequence: TGTGCCAGCAGCTTGGGACAGCCTCGGAGGGATGGCTACACCTTC.

This chain uses TRBV19 with TRBJ2-7; either TRBD1 or TRBD2 may supply D (5 bases each). Per the germline V gene, CDR1 is LNHDA and CDR2 is SQIVND (reference sequence). The CDR3 loop spans 17 amino acids. V gave up 4 bases and J gave up 4 bases, with 23 bases separating them. CDR3 nucleotide sequence: TGTGCCAGTAGTACACCTCCCGGGACCGAACTCGGGTACGAGCAGTACTTC. Translation gives CASSTPPGTELGYEQYF.

This chain joins TRBV7-9 and TRBJ1-2, with TRBD1 matching 7 bases. The CDR3 extends over 13 amino acids. CDR1 is SEHNR, CDR2 FQNEAQ, per germline (reference sequence). J lost 6 bases, V lost 5 bases, and 6 bases had no gene match. CDR3 loop: CASSISRGDGYTF. As DNA, the CDR3 is TGTGCCAGCAGCATTTCCAGGGGGGATGGCTACACCTTC.

This clone was found a few times. The gene calls are TRBV5-1 and TRBJ1-4, with a possible D match to TRBD1 (5 bases). The V and J ends lost 4 bases and 4 bases respectively, with 17 bases between them. Looked up from germline, CDR1 is SGHRS and CDR2 is YFSETQ. CDR3 length: 16 residues. The CDR3 sequence: CASSLPTGTGNEKLFF. As DNA, the CDR3 is TGCGCCAGCAGCCTCCCTACCGGGACGGGTAATGAAAAACTGTTTTTT.

The rearrangement uses TRBV7-9 and TRBJ2-7, with D tentatively TRBD1 (9 bases). This CDR3 spans 18 amino acids. Germline CDR1 is SEHNR and CDR2 is FQNEAQ (reference sequence). Deletions cut 4 bases from V and 2 bases from J, with 24 bases between. CDR3 bases: TGTGCCAGCAGCTCAGAGACAGGGGGACAAGCGGGGGCCTACGAGCAGTACTTC. Translation gives CASSSETGGQAGAYEQYF.

This clone was observed a handful of times. The rearrangement joins TRBV7-9 to TRBJ2-7; 8 bases agree with TRBD2. Germline V gives CDR1 SEHNR, CDR2 FQNEAQ (reference sequence). The CDR3 totals 18 residues. V lost 5 bases and J lost 1; bases outside the gene matches: 16. The CDR3 spells CASSDAVVFGGRSYEQYF. In nucleotides, the CDR3 is TGTGCCAGCAGCGATGCGGTAGTGTTTGGCGGGAGGTCCTACGAGCAGTACTTC. The whole variable domain, remainder taken from reference TRBV7-9 and TRBJ2-7, is DTGVSQNPRHKITKRGQNVTFRCDPISEHNRLYWYRQTLGQGPEFLTYFQNEAQLEKSRLLSDRFSAERPKGSFSTLEIQRTEQGDSAMYLCASSDAVVFGGRSYEQYFGPGTRLTVT.

The chain links TRBV10-2 to TRBJ2-7; 9 bases are shared with TRBD1. The CDR3 has 14 residues. The germline CDR1 and CDR2 sequences are WSHSY and SAAADI. V gave up 4 bases and J gave up 3 bases; unmatched junction bases: 4. CDR3 DNA sequence: TGCGCCAGCAGTGGGACAGGGGAGGTCTACGAGCAGTACTTC. Amino acids: CASSGTGEVYEQYF.

The V gene is TRBV19, the J gene TRBJ1-5; 7 positions match TRBD1. From germline, CDR1 is LNHDA and CDR2 SQIVND (reference sequence). This CDR3 has 15 amino acids. With V trimmed by 4 bases and J by 4 bases, 7 bases remained unmatched. The CDR3 nucleotides read TGTGCCAGTAGTACCTACGGGACAGAAAATCAGCCCCAGCATTTT. It yields the protein CASSTYGTENQPQHF.

The J gene is TRBJ2-7, the V gene TRBV5-1; 7 bases fit TRBD2. The CDR3 has 17 amino acids. Germline CDR1 SGHRS, CDR2 YFSETQ. Trimming at V came to 0 bases and at J to 5 bases, leaving 14 bases not matched to a gene. CDR3 sequence: CASSLAGRGRVMDEQYF. The CDR3 DNA sequence: TGCGCCAGCAGCTTGGCAGGGAGGGGACGTGTTATGGACGAGCAGTACTTC.

This chain uses TRBV20-1 with TRBJ2-3; D gene unclear. This CDR3 region has 11 residues. Trimming took 5 bases from V and 4 from J, leaving 7 bases between them. CDR1 is DFQATT, CDR2 SNEGSKA, per germline (reference sequence). CDR3 in DNA: TGCAGTGCTTTCCTAGCAGATACGCAGTATTTT. Translation: CSAFLADTQYF.

The chain is built from TRBV5-1 and TRBJ2-4; D remains ambiguous. CDR1 is SGHRS, CDR2 YFSETQ, per germline. This CDR3 has 16 residues. The ends were cut back, 4 bases at V and 0 bases at J, with 14 bases in the middle. CDR3 sequence reads: CASSPGDHLAKNIQYF. The CDR3 DNA follows: TGCGCCAGCAGCCCTGGAGACCATCTAGCCAAAAACATTCAGTACTTC.

V is TRBV29-1 and J is TRBJ1-4; D is undetermined. Germline V CDR1 and CDR2: SQVTM, ANQGSEA. CDR3 length equals 14 residues. Trimming pared 2 bases from V and 8 bases from J, leaving 15 bases between. CDR3 DNA: TGCAGCGTTGAATTTGGGCCAGGCCAAGAAAAACTGTTTTTT. Translation: CSVEFGPGQEKLFF.

This chain uses TRBV11-2 with TRBJ2-1, with TRBD2 as a possible D gene (5 bases). V lost 3 bases to trimming and J lost 7 bases, with 19 bases between them. The CDR3 spans 16 residues. Germline CDR1 is SGHAT and CDR2 is FQNNGV. CDR3 nucleotides: TGTGCCAGCAGCTTTCTTGGAGCGGACCCTAGAAATGAGCAGTTCTTC. This sequence encodes CASSFLGADPRNEQFF.

CDR3 coding DNA: TGCGCCAGCAGCTTGGCCTCCGGGGGCCATGCTTCCTATGGCTACACCTTC. Residues: CASSLASGGHASYGYTF. This chain links TRBV5-1 with TRBJ1-2, with TRBD1 as a possible D gene (6 bases). The CDR3 totals 17 residues. Germline V CDR1 and CDR2: SGHRS, YFSETQ. The germline V and J ends were trimmed by 0 bases and 4 bases, with 19 bases remaining between them.

The chain has TRBV9 and TRBJ2-7; 8 bases agree with TRBD2. CDR1 SGDLS and CDR2 YYNGEE come from the germline V gene. V was clipped by 4 bases and J by 2 bases; unmatched bases: 11. This CDR3 is built from 16 residues. The CDR3 DNA reads as TGTGCCAGCAGCCCGTCCCCTACTAGCGGAGCCTACGAGCAGTACTTC. As protein: CASSPSPTSGAYEQYF.

The CDR3 sequence is CASRYGTGGLETQYF. The CDR3, as DNA: TGTGCCAGCAGATACGGGACAGGGGGCTTGGAGACCCAGTACTTC. The rearrangement joins TRBV6-1 to TRBJ2-5; 12 positions match TRBD1. Germline CDR1 MNHNS, CDR2 SASEGT. After removal of 6 bases from V and 5 bases from J, the junction contained 7 bases not matched to a gene. The CDR3 is made up of 15 amino acids.

This clone was counted a few times. The rearrangement uses TRBV18 and TRBJ1-5, with 9 bases matching TRBD1. Losses at the gene ends were 4 bases for V and 6 bases for J; bases not matched to a gene: 10. Germline V gene sequence: CDR1 KGHSH, CDR2 LQKENI. The CDR3 is 16 amino acids. This chain's CDR3 is CASSRTGGQGGQPQHF. The CDR3, as DNA: TGTGCCAGCTCACGGACCGGGGGACAGGGTGGTCAGCCCCAGCATTTT.